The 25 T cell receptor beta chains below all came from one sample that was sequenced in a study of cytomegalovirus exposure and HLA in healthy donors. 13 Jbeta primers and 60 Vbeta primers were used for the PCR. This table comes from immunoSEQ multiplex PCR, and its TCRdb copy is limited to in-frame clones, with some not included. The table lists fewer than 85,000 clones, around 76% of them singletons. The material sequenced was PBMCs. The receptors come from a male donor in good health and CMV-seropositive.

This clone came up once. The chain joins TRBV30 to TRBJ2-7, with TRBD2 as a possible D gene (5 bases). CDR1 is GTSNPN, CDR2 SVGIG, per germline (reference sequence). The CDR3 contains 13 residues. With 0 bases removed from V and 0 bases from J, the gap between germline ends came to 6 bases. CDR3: CAWSVGVSYEQYF. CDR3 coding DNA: TGTGCCTGGAGTGTCGGGGTCTCCTACGAGCAGTACTTC.

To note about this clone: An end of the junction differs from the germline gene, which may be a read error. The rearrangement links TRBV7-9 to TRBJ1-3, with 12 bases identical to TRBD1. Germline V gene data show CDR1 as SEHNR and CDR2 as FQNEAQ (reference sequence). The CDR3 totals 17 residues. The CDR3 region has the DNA TGTTCCAGCAGCACCCGGGACAGGGGGCTAGAAGGAAACACCATATATTTT. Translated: CSSSTRDRGLEGNTIYF.

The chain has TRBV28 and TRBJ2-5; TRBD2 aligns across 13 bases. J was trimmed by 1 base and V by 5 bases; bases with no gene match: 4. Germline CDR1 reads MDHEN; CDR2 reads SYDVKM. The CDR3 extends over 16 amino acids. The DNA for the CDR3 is TGTGCCAGCAGTATAACTAGCGGGAGGGGCCAAGAGACCCAGTACTTC. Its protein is CASSITSGRGQETQYF.

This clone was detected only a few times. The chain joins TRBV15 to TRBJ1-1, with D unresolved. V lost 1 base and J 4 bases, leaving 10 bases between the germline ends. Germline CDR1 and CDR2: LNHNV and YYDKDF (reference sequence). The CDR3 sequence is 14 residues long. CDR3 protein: CATSRAERGTEAFF. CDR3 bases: TGTGCCACCAGCAGAGCCGAGCGGGGCACTGAAGCTTTCTTT.

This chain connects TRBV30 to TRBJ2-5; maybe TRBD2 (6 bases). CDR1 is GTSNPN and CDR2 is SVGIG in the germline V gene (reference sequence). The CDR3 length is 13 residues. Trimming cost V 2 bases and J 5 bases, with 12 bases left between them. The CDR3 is CAWSPGVRETQYF. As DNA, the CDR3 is TGTGCCTGGAGTCCGGGGGTGAGGGAGACCCAGTACTTC. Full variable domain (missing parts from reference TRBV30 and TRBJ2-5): SQTIHQWPATLVQPVGSPLSLECTVEGTSNPNLYWYRQAAGRGLQLLFYSVGIGQISSEVPQNLSASRPQDRQFILSSKKLLLSDSGFYLCAWSPGVRETQYFGPGTRLLVL.

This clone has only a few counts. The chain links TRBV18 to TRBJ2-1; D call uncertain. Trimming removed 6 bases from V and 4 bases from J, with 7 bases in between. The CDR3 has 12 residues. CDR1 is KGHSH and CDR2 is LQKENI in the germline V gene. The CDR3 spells CASSAAYNEQFF. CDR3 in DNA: TGTGCCAGCTCGGCGGCTTACAATGAGCAGTTCTTC.

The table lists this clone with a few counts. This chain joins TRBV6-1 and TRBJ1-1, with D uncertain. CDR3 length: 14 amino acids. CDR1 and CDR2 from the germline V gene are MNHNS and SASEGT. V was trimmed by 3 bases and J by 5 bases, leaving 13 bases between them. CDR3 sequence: CASSESGSGTEAFF. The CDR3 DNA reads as TGTGCCAGCAGTGAGTCTGGTTCGGGGACTGAAGCTTTCTTT.

In nucleotides, the CDR3 is TGCGCCAGCAGCTTGGCCGACGGGAGCTCCTACGAGCAGTACTTC. Its translation is CASSLADGSSYEQYF. The chain has TRBV5-1 and TRBJ2-7; D might be TRBD2 (6 bases). CDR1 SGHRS and CDR2 YFSETQ come from the germline V gene. V lost 0 bases to trimming and J lost 0 bases, with 10 bases between them. There are 15 residues in the CDR3.

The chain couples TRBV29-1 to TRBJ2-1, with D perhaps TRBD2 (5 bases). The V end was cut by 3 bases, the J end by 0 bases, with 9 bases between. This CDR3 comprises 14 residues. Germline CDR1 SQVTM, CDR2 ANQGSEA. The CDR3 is CSVDLSGSYNEQFF. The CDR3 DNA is TGCAGCGTTGATCTCAGCGGCTCCTACAATGAGCAGTTCTTC.

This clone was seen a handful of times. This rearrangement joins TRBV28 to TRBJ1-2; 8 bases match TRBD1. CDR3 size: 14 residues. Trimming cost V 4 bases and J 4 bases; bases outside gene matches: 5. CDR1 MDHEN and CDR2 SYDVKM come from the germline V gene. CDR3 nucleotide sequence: TGTGCCAGCAGTTCCCCGGACAGGGTCTATGGCTACACCTTC. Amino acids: CASSSPDRVYGYTF.

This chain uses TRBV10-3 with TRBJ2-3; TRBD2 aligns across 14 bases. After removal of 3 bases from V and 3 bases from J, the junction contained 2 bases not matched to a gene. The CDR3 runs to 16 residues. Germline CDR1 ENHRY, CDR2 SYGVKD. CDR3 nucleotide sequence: TGTGCCATCAGTGATAGGACTAGCGGGAGGACAGATACGCAGTATTTT. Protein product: CAISDRTSGRTDTQYF.

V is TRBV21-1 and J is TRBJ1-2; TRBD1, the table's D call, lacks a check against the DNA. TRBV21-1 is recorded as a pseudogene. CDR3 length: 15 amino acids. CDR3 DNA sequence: TGTGCCAGCAGCAAAGCGCGGCAGGGGAGCCATGGCTACACCTTC. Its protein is CASSKARQGSHGYTF.

CDR3 in amino acids: CASSPQDRGYTF. The DNA of the CDR3 is TGCGCCAGCAGCCCTCAGGACAGAGGCTACACCTTC. The V call is TRBV5-1, the J call TRBJ1-2, with D tentatively TRBD1 (6 bases). Germline CDR1 and CDR2: SGHRS and YFSETQ. Trimming removed 4 bases at V and 8 bases at J, with 12 bases between. The CDR3 is made up of 12 amino acids.

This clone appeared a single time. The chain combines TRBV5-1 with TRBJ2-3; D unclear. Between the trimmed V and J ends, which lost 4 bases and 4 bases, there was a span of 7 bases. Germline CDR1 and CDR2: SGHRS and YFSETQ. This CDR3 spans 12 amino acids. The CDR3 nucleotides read TGCGCCAGCAGCATTACAGCAGATACGCAGTATTTT. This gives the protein CASSITADTQYF.

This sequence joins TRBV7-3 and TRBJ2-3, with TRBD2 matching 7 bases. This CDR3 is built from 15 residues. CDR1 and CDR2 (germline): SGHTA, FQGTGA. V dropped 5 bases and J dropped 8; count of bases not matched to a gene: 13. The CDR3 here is CASSPTLGGSGTQYF. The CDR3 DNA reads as TGTGCCAGCAGCCCGACCCTGGGGGGGTCCGGTACGCAGTATTTT.

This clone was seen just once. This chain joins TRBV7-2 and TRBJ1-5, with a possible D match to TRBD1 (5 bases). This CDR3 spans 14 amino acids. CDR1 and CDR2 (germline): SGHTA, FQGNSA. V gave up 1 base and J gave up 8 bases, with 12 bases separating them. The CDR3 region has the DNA TGTGCCAGCAGCTTAGAAGGGCAGGGCAAGCCCCAGCATTTT. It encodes CASSLEGQGKPQHF.

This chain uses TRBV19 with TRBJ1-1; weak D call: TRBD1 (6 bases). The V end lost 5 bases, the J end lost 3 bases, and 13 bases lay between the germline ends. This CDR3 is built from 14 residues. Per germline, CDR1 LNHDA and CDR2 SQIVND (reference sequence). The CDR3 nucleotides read TGTGCCAGTAGTGGGGGCCAGGGTCACACTGAAGCTTTCTTT. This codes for CASSGGQGHTEAFF.

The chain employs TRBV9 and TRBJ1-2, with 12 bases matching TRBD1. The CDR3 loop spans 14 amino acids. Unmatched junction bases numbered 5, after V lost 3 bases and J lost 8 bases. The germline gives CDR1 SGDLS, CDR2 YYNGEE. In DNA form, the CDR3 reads TGTGCCAGCAGCGCGGGACAGGGGGCTCGCGGCTACACCTTC. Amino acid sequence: CASSAGQGARGYTF.

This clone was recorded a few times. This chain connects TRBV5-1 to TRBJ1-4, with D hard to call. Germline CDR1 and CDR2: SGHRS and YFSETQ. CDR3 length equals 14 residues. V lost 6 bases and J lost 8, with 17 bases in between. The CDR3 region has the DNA TGCGCCAGCACCCCCGGGAGCGCGAAGGAAAAACTGTTTTTT. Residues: CASTPGSAKEKLFF.

The CDR3 here is CASSTGQGNSYEQYF. CDR3 sequence (DNA): TGTGCCAGCAGCACGGGACAGGGTAACTCCTACGAGCAGTACTTC. The V and J genes are TRBV7-2 and TRBJ2-7; 9 bases line up with TRBD1. This CDR3 contains 15 residues. The V and J ends lost 5 bases and 0 bases, in that order; junction bases with no gene match: 5. CDR1 and CDR2 (germline): SGHTA, FQGNSA.

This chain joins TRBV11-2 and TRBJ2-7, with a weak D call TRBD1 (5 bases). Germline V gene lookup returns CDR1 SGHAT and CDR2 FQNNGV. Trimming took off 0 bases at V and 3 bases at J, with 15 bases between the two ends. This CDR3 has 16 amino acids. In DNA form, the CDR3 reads TGTGCCAGCAGCTTAGATTCCGCCCCAGGGTACTACGAGCAGTACTTC. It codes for CASSLDSAPGYYEQYF.

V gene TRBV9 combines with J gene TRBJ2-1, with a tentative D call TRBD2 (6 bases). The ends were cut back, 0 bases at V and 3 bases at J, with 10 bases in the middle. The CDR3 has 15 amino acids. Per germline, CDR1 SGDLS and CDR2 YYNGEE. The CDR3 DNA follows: TGTGCCAGCAGCGTAGCGGGAGACCTCTACAATGAGCAGTTCTTC. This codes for CASSVAGDLYNEQFF.

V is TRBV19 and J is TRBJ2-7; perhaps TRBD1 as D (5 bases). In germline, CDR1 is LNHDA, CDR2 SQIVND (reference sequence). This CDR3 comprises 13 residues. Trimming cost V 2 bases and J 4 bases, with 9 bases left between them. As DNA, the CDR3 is TGTGCCAGTAGTATACAGGGAAGTTACGAGCAGTACTTC. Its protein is CASSIQGSYEQYF.

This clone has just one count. The CDR3 DNA sequence: TGTGCCAGCAGCTGGGGACTCTACAATGAGCAGTTCTTC. Translating it yields CASSWGLYNEQFF. V usage is TRBV7-8 and J usage is TRBJ2-1; D might be TRBD2 (6 bases). Germline values: CDR1 SGHVS, CDR2 FQNEAQ. CDR3 size: 13 residues. Trimming stripped 4 bases from V and 3 bases from J, with 7 bases between.

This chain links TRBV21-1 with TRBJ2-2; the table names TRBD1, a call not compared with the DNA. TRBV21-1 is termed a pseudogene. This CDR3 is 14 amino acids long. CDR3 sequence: CASSVDRGAGELFF. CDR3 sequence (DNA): TGTGCCAGCAGTGTAGACAGGGGGGCCGGGGAGCTGTTTTTT.